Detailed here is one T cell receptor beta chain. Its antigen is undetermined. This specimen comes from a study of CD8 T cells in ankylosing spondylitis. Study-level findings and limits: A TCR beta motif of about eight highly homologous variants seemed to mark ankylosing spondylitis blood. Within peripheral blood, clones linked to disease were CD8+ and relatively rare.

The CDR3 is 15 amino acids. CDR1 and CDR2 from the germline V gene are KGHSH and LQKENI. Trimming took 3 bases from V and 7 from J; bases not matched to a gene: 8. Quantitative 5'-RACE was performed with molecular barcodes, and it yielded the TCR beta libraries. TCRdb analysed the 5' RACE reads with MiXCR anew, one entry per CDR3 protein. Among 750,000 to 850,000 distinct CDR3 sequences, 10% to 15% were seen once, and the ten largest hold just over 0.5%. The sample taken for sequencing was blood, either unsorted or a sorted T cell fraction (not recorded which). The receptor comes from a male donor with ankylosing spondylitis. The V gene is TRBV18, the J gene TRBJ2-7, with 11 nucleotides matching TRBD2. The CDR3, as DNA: TGTGCCAGCTCACCGATAGCGGGAGGGCCGAAAGAGCAGTACTTC. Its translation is CASSPIAGGPKEQYF.